Presented here are 16 T cell receptor beta chains from one specimen sequenced in a study of blood T cells in healthy people across ages. A sample-barcoded 5' primer and a J-beta primer mix were used in a second PCR of about 6 to 12 cycles. TCRdb reprocessed the 5' RACE reads via MiXCR and lists one record per CDR3 protein. The sample comprises roughly 720,000 distinct CDR3 sequences, 53% of which are singletons, and roughly 40% rests with the top ten. Sequencing was performed on blood. The receptor set was obtained from an elderly man in good health.

The chain is built from TRBV14 and TRBJ2-1; D is possibly TRBD1 (5 bases). V lost 3 bases, J lost 12 bases, and 12 bases lay in between. The CDR3 consists of 12 residues. The germline V gene has CDR1 SGHDN and CDR2 FVKESK. The CDR3 DNA sequence: TGTGCCAGCAGCCACCGTCACACAGGGCAGTTCTTC. It yields the protein CASSHRHTGQFF.

The rearrangement joins TRBV7-9 to TRBJ1-1; 7 positions agree with TRBD1. Germline values: CDR1 SEHNR, CDR2 FQNEAQ (reference sequence). Trimming cost V 7 bases and J 9 bases; bases outside gene matches: 11. This CDR3 comprises 13 residues. In nucleotides, the CDR3 is TGTGCCAGCAACATCGAACAGGGGCTGCAAGCTTTCTTT. It yields the protein CASNIEQGLQAFF.

This clonotype was picked up many times. The rearrangement links TRBV28 to TRBJ2-7; D may be TRBD2 (5 bases). The germline V and J ends were trimmed by 4 bases and 5 bases, with 18 bases remaining between them. The CDR3 loop spans 15 amino acids. Germline CDR1 reads MDHEN; CDR2 reads SYDVKM. The CDR3, as DNA: TGTGCCAGCAGTTCCCTCACCTCTAGCACCGACGAGCAGTACTTC. It translates to CASSSLTSSTDEQYF.

V gene TRBV5-6 combines with J gene TRBJ2-7; D is tentatively TRBD1 or TRBD2 (5 bases each). CDR1 and CDR2 (germline): SGHDT, YYEEEE. CDR3 size: 14 residues. V lost 0 bases and J lost 4, with 11 bases in between. The chain's CDR3 is CASSLVGRKYEQYF. The CDR3 DNA reads as TGTGCCAGCAGCTTGGTGGGACGGAAATACGAGCAGTACTTC.

The chain is built from TRBV20-1 and TRBJ1-2; D not certain. The CDR3 contains 13 residues. CDR1 is DFQATT, CDR2 SNEGSKA, per germline (reference sequence). The V gene lost 4 bases and the J gene lost 3 bases, with 12 bases spanning the gap. The CDR3, as DNA: TGCAGTGCTAAACCGGGCACTGACTATGGCTACACCTTC. This translates into CSAKPGTDYGYTF.

Worth noting for this clonotype: This sequence may be a read error, since a much larger clone differs from it by one base. This rearrangement joins TRBV29-1 to TRBJ2-7; the D is unclear. Germline V gene sequence: CDR1 SQVTM, CDR2 ANQGSEA. This CDR3 has 12 amino acids. The V end lost 3 bases, the J end lost 3 bases, and 9 bases lay between the germline ends. The CDR3 protein is CSVEGCGYEQYF. In DNA, the CDR3 is TGCAGCGTTGAGGGGTGCGGCTACGAGCAGTACTTC.

The chain links TRBV5-1 to TRBJ2-1; 10 bases are a match to TRBD2. The J call is uncertain, as TRBJ2-7 better fits the DNA end. Germline values: CDR1 SGHRS, CDR2 YFSETQ. CDR3 length equals 15 residues. CDR3 loop: CASSLAGVSYNEQYF. The CDR3 DNA reads as TGCGCCAGCAGCCTAGCGGGAGTCTCCTACAATGAGCAGTACTTC.

Only a few counts were recorded for this clonotype. The V call is TRBV11-1, the J call TRBJ2-7; 12 bases align to TRBD2. CDR1 is SGHAT, CDR2 FQDESV, per germline (reference sequence). The CDR3 spans 18 residues. The J segment lost 0 bases and the V segment lost 1 base, leaving 7 bases of the junction unmatched. The CDR3 sequence: CASSLGGLAGRSSYEQYF. In DNA form, the CDR3 reads TGTGCCAGCAGCTTAGGAGGACTAGCGGGGAGGAGCTCCTACGAGCAGTACTTC.

The chain links TRBV12-3 or TRBV12-4 to TRBJ2-7, with 8 bases matching TRBD1. The J segment lost 3 bases and the V segment lost 3 bases, leaving 7 bases of the junction unmatched. The CDR3 totals 15 residues. The CDR3 DNA reads as TGTGCCAGCAGTTTTACAGGGGGGCATGGCTACGAGCAGTACTTC. Translation gives CASSFTGGHGYEQYF.

This chain connects TRBV10-3 to TRBJ2-1; tentatively, D is TRBD1 (6 bases). Germline CDR1 reads ENHRY; CDR2 reads SYGVKD. The V and J ends lost 0 bases and 4 bases respectively, with 16 bases between them. The CDR3 loop spans 17 amino acids. CDR3 sequence: CAISESAGQISYNEQFF. The CDR3 DNA reads TGTGCCATCAGTGAGTCGGCCGGACAGATATCTTACAATGAGCAGTTCTTC.

The J gene is TRBJ2-1, the V gene TRBV7-2, with TRBD1 identical over 7 bases. Gene TRBJ2-7 matches the end of the DNA better, so the J call may be wrong. The length of the CDR3 is 18 residues. Germline CDR1 reads SGHTA; CDR2 reads FQGNSA. CDR3 DNA sequence: TGTGCCAGCAGCTTAGCTCCCCCGGACAGGATCTCCTACAATGAGCAGTACTTC. This codes for CASSLAPPDRISYNEQYF.

This rearrangement joins TRBV29-1 to TRBJ2-3; tentatively, D is TRBD1 or TRBD2 (6 bases each). There are 11 residues in the CDR3. The V gene lost 8 bases and the J gene lost 14 bases, with 20 bases spanning the gap. The V gene's germline CDR1 is SQVTM and CDR2 ANQGSEA. In DNA, the CDR3 is TGCAGCACCGAGGGGGGCAGATACGCGTATTTT. Translating gives CSTEGGRYAYF.

The table lists this clonotype with a few counts. V is TRBV6-1 and J is TRBJ2-3, with 8 bases that match TRBD2. This CDR3 has 14 residues. After removal of 6 bases from V and 14 bases from J, the junction contained 16 bases not matched to a gene. CDR1 and CDR2 (germline): MNHNS, SASEGT. CDR3 residues: CASRLSGGGRYAYF. The CDR3 DNA sequence: TGTGCCAGCAGGCTGAGCGGGGGTGGCAGATACGCGTATTTT.

The V gene is TRBV28, the J gene TRBJ2-3, with no clear D. This CDR3 has 15 residues. The V end lost 2 bases, the J end lost 5 bases, and 14 bases lay between the germline ends. From germline, CDR1 is MDHEN and CDR2 SYDVKM. The chain's CDR3 is CASSLPHGNGDTQYF. The CDR3 DNA is TGTGCCAGCAGTTTACCACATGGCAACGGAGATACGCAGTATTTT.

The V call is TRBV29-1, the J call TRBJ1-1, with a tentative D call TRBD1 (5 bases). The CDR3 length is 11 residues. V dropped 5 bases and J dropped 6 bases, with 10 bases sitting between them. Germline CDR1 SQVTM, CDR2 ANQGSEA. The CDR3 region has the DNA TGCAGCGTTCAGGGTCGGGCTGAAGCTTTCTTT. Translation: CSVQGRAEAFF.

The genes are TRBV15 and TRBJ2-3; D could derive from TRBD1 or TRBD2 (5 bases each). Germline lookup yields CDR1 LNHNV and CDR2 YYDKDF (reference sequence). The CDR3 covers 15 residues. V shed 6 bases and J shed 14 bases, with 27 bases lying between them. The DNA for the CDR3 is TGTGCCACCAGTGAAGTCGGGGCTGGAGAGAGATACGCGTATTTT. It is translated as CATSEVGAGERYAYF.